The rows below give T cell receptor beta chains drawn from one sample of a study of blood T cell repertoires in COVID-19. Only in-frame clones appear in the TCRdb table, and some are missing; sequencing was by immunoSEQ multiplex PCR. In the table there are about 34,000 clones, over 60% of which are singletons. Sequencing used peripheral blood. The source is a human donor in a cohort sampled during active COVID-19. Each CDR3 is given with its conserved first and last residue. The D gene is left open where the match is weak. Part of the rows lack a size; the others show once, few, many or a class for expanded clones.

.	TRBV10-3	TRBJ1-2	.	CATADRLVYGYTF	TGTGCCACCGCAGACAGGCTTGTTTATGGCTACACCTTC
.	TRBV5-1	TRBJ2-5	TRBD2	CASRRLAGSETQYF	TGCGCCAGCCGGCGACTAGCGGGGTCAGAGACCCAGTACTTC
.	TRBV21-1	TRBJ2-2	.	CASSKGGRSGQGATGELFF	TGTGCCAGCAGCAAAGGAGGCAGGTCGGGACAGGGGGCTACCGGGGAGCTGTTTTTT
few	TRBV19	TRBJ2-7	.	CASKTSARVSSYEQYF	TGTGCCAGTAAAACCTCCGCCAGGGTCTCCTCCTACGAGCAGTACTTC
.	TRBV4-2	TRBJ2-7	.	CASSQDFGEQYF	TGTGCCAGCAGCCAAGATTTCGGCGAGCAGTACTTC
.	TRBV7-2	TRBJ2-5	TRBD2	CASSPSSGGTAQYF	TGTGCCAGCAGCCCTTCTAGCGGGGGCACAGCCCAGTACTTC
.	TRBV7-9	TRBJ2-7	.	CASSADNYEQYF	TGTGCCAGCAGCGCCGACAACTACGAGCAGTACTTC
.	TRBV12-5	TRBJ1-4	.	CASGIITDRGLVKLFF	TGTGCTAGTGGTATAATCACCGATCGCGGGTTGGTTAAACTGTTTTTT
.	TRBV5-1	TRBJ2-7	.	CASSLQGRSYEQYF	TGCGCCAGCAGCTTGCAGGGCCGGTCCTACGAGCAGTACTTC
.	TRBV7-9	TRBJ1-1	.	CASSPDNSEAFF	TGTGCCAGCAGCCCCGATAACTCTGAAGCTTTCTTT
.	TRBV30	TRBJ2-7	.	CAWKRLRYEQYF	TGTGCCTGGAAGCGGTTACGCTACGAGCAGTACTTC
.	TRBV4-2	TRBJ1-1	TRBD1	CASSQWTGEAFF	TGTGCCAGCAGCCAATGGACAGGCGAAGCTTTCTTT
.	TRBV5-6	TRBJ1-2	TRBD1	CASSLGDRRFYGYTF	TGTGCCAGCAGCTTGGGGGACAGGCGTTTCTATGGCTACACCTTC
.	TRBV2	TRBJ1-4	TRBD1	CASSKDRGRYEKLFF	TGTGCCAGCAGCAAGGACAGGGGGCGATATGAAAAACTGTTTTTT
.	TRBV3-1/TRBV3-2	TRBJ2-7	TRBD2	CASSQGLVRGSYEQYF	TGTGCCAGCAGCCAGGGACTAGTTCGGGGGTCCTACGAGCAGTACTTC
.	TRBV7-8	TRBJ2-5	.	CASGRDGGAETQYF	TGTGCCAGCGGGCGGGACGGTGGGGCAGAGACCCAGTACTTC
.	TRBV4-1	TRBJ2-4	.	CASSQLGLAKNIQYF	TGCGCCAGCAGCCAACTCGGACTAGCCAAAAACATTCAGTACTTC
.	TRBV6-5	TRBJ2-5	TRBD2	CASSLLAGRETQYF	TGTGCCAGCAGTCTACTAGCGGGCAGGGAGACCCAGTACTTC
.	TRBV27	TRBJ2-3	.	CASSLSSSVGATDTQYF	TGTGCCAGCAGTTTATCGAGTAGCGTGGGGGCAACAGATACGCAGTATTTT
once	TRBV7-8	TRBJ1-5	.	CASSLDSPNQPQHF	TGTGCCAGCAGCTTAGACTCACCTAATCAGCCCCAGCATTTT
.	TRBV2	TRBJ2-1	TRBD2	CASRLAGGDYNEQFF	TGTGCCAGCAGGCTAGCGGGAGGAGACTACAATGAGCAGTTCTTC
.	TRBV4-3	TRBJ2-1	TRBD2	CASSRSTSTSGNLGEQFF	TGCGCCAGCAGCCGGAGCACGTCGACTAGCGGGAACCTTGGTGAGCAGTTCTTC
.	TRBV10-3	TRBJ2-5	TRBD2	CAISESTLRITGTSGRSAETQYF	TGTGCCATCAGTGAGTCCACCCTAAGAATCACCGGGACTAGCGGGAGATCAGCAGAGACCCAGTACTTC
.	TRBV19	TRBJ1-1	TRBD1	CASIKWTGNLVAFF	TGTGCCAGTATAAAATGGACAGGGAATTTGGTGGCTTTCTTT
few	TRBV7-6	TRBJ1-4	TRBD1	CASSARQGAGREKLFF	TGTGCCAGCAGCGCCCGACAGGGGGCGGGGCGTGAAAAACTGTTTTTT
.	TRBV5-5	TRBJ1-3	.	CASSLEGLSGNTIYF	TGTGCCAGCAGCTTGGAGGGACTCTCTGGAAACACCATATATTTT
.	TRBV7-3	TRBJ2-7	.	CASSPTGTPGPYEQYF	TGTGCCAGCAGCCCCACCGGGACACCGGGCCCCTACGAGCAGTACTTC
.	TRBV11-2	TRBJ1-3	.	CASSFLGNTIYF	TGTGCCAGCAGCTTCCTTGGAAACACCATATATTTT
few	TRBV6-5	TRBJ1-2	TRBD1	CASSFDRVWGYTF	TGTGCCAGCAGTTTCGACAGGGTCTGGGGCTACACCTTC
.	TRBV20-1	TRBJ2-7	.	CSASPSLSGHSSSYEQYF	TGCAGTGCTAGTCCCTCCCTTAGCGGCCATTCGAGCTCCTACGAGCAGTACTTC
.	TRBV11-2	TRBJ1-5	.	CASSFTGRDQPQHF	TGTGCCAGCAGCTTTACAGGGAGAGATCAGCCCCAGCATTTT
.	TRBV7-6	TRBJ2-2	.	CASSLSPGRTGELFF	TGTGCCAGCAGCTTATCGCCAGGCCGCACCGGGGAGCTGTTTTTT
once	TRBV7-9	TRBJ2-2	.	CASSFGRADGELFF	TGTGCCAGCAGCTTTGGCAGGGCGGACGGGGAGCTGTTTTTT
.	TRBV7-7	TRBJ2-3	TRBD1	CASSLYLRQGFRSTDTQYF	TGTGCCAGCAGCTTATATTTGAGACAGGGGTTCAGAAGCACAGATACGCAGTATTTT
few	TRBV11-2	TRBJ2-2	TRBD1	CASSPTGQIPGELFF	TGTGCCAGCAGCCCCACGGGACAGATCCCCGGGGAGCTGTTTTTT
.	TRBV10-3	TRBJ2-7	TRBD1	CAIKEETGGFDEQYF	TGTGCCATCAAAGAAGAGACAGGGGGGTTTGACGAGCAGTACTTC
.	TRBV5-1	TRBJ1-1	TRBD1	CASSPTGQGKTEAFF	TGCGCCAGCAGCCCCACAGGACAGGGGAAAACTGAAGCTTTCTTT
.	TRBV24-1	TRBJ2-5	TRBD2	CATSEGRTSGKETQYF	TGTGCCACCAGTGAAGGAAGGACTAGCGGAAAAGAGACCCAGTACTTC
.	TRBV19	TRBJ2-7	TRBD2	CASSFQREGPYEQYF	TGTGCCAGTAGTTTTCAGCGGGAGGGCCCCTACGAGCAGTACTTC
.	TRBV7-9	TRBJ2-5	TRBD2	CASSQLAVQETQYF	TGTGCCAGCAGTCAGCTAGCGGTCCAAGAGACCCAGTACTTC
.	TRBV7-6	TRBJ1-3	TRBD1	CASSLGGTDVIYF	TGTGCCAGCAGCTTAGGAGGGACAGACGTCATATATTTT
.	TRBV6-2/TRBV6-3	TRBJ1-5	.	CASSYQRSESNQPQHF	TGTGCCAGCAGTTACCAGAGGTCCGAGAGCAATCAGCCCCAGCATTTT
few	TRBV29-1	TRBJ2-4	.	CSVGLMEAPKNIQYF	TGCAGCGTTGGCCTTATGGAGGCCCCCAAAAACATTCAGTACTTC
.	TRBV6-1	TRBJ1-2	.	CASSEAPGYGYTF	TGTGCCAGCAGTGAAGCGCCAGGATACGGCTACACCTTC
.	TRBV14	TRBJ2-7	TRBD2	CASSPQTSGAEQYF	TGTGCCAGCAGCCCGCAGACTAGCGGGGCGGAGCAGTACTTC
.	TRBV18	TRBJ1-1	.	CASSPFGYGQPAGNTEAFF	TGTGCCAGCTCACCGTTCGGGTATGGTCAGCCTGCGGGGAACACTGAAGCTTTCTTT
.	TRBV7-2	TRBJ1-4	.	CASSLRGQNEKLFF	TGTGCCAGCAGCTTAAGAGGTCAAAATGAAAAACTGTTTTTT
.	TRBV3-1/TRBV3-2	TRBJ2-7	TRBD1	CASSHRSGTGGIYEQYF	TGTGCCAGCAGCCACAGATCCGGGACAGGGGGCATCTACGAGCAGTACTTC
.	TRBV18	TRBJ2-5	TRBD1	CASSPNRGPQETQYF	TGTGCCAGCTCCCCCAACAGGGGACCCCAAGAGACCCAGTACTTC
.	TRBV5-1	TRBJ1-1	.	CASSLLQNMNTEAFF	TGCGCCAGCAGCTTGTTACAGAACATGAACACTGAAGCTTTCTTT
once	TRBV7-3	TRBJ2-1	.	CASSLGRGPPLTPGEQFF	TGTGCCAGCAGCTTAGGAAGGGGCCCACCCCTGACACCTGGTGAGCAGTTCTTC
.	TRBV30	TRBJ1-1	.	CAWSVREPKAFF	TGTGCCTGGAGTGTACGAGAGCCAAAGGCTTTCTTT
few	TRBV3-1/TRBV3-2	TRBJ1-5	.	CASSQDFYRNNQPQHF	TGTGCCAGCAGCCAAGATTTTTACAGGAACAATCAGCCCCAGCATTTT
.	TRBV10-3	TRBJ1-2	.	CAISEGLDGYTF	TGTGCCATCAGTGAGGGACTGGACGGCTACACCTTC
.	TRBV5-1	TRBJ2-3	TRBD2	CASSFSGTSGDTQYF	TGCGCCAGCAGCTTCTCCGGGACTAGCGGAGATACGCAGTATTTT
.	TRBV7-8	TRBJ2-1	TRBD2	CASSLAGLAGGVGNEQFF	TGTGCCAGCAGCTTAGCAGGGCTAGCGGGGGGTGTAGGAAATGAGCAGTTCTTC
.	TRBV29-1	TRBJ1-2	.	CSVAQGSYGYTF	TGCAGCGTTGCGCAGGGGAGCTATGGCTACACCTTC
.	TRBV5-6	TRBJ2-2	.	CASSFESVGGLRTGELFF	TGTGCCAGCAGCTTCGAGTCGGTCGGGGGGCTGAGAACCGGGGAGCTGTTTTTT
.	TRBV7-8	TRBJ2-3	.	CASSFGGGTGTQYF	TGTGCCAGCAGCTTTGGGGGGGGGACAGGTACGCAGTATTTT
.	TRBV12-3/TRBV12-4	TRBJ2-2	TRBD1	CASSLRGGKLFF	TGTGCCAGCAGTTTACGAGGGGGCAAGCTGTTTTTT